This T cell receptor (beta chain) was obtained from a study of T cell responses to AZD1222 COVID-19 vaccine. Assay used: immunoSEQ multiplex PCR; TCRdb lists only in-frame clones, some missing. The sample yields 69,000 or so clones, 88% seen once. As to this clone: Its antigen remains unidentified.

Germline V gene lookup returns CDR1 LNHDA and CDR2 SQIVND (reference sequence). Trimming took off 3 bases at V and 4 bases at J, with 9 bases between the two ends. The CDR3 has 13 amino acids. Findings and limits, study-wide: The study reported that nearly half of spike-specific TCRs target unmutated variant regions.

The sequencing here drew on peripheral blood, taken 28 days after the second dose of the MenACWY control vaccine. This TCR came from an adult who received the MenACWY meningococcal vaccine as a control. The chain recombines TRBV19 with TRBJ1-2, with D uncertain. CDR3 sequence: CASSMRLPYGYTF. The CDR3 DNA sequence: TGTGCCAGTAGTATGCGGCTTCCCTATGGCTACACCTTC.